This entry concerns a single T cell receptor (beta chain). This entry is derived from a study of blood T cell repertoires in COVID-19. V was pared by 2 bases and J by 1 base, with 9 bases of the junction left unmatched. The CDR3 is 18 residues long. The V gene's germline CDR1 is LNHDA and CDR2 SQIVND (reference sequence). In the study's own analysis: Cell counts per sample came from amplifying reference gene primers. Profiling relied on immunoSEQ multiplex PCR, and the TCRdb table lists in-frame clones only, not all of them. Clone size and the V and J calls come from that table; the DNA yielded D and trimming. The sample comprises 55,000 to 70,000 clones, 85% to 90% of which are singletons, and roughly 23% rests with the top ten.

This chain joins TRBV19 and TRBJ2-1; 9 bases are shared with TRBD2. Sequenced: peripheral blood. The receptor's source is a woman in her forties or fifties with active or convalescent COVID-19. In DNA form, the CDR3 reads TGTGCCAGTAGTATACGGTTAGCGGGAGCTCATTCCTACAATGAGCAGTTCTTC. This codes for CASSIRLAGAHSYNEQFF.